Sequencing of this TCR beta chain was carried out in a study of cytotoxic CD8 clonotypes in ibrutinib-treated CLL. Study context: The group held roughly twelve relapsed/refractory and 15 treatment-naive patients, with some 17 IGHV unmutated. Findings of the study overall: Baseline levels were approached again at progression, after clonality had risen at ibrutinib response. Public clonotypes were seen rarely and were contracted or stable on treatment.

TCRdb's copy holds only in-frame clones and misses some; the assay was immunoSEQ multiplex PCR. The sample contains 110,000 to 150,000 clones, 76% of which appear only once. As to this clone: Its antigen is not identified.

The starting material was PBMCs, obtained after 24 months of ibrutinib treatment. This TCR was recovered from a human donor with chronic lymphocytic leukemia.

The CDR3 reads CASSPRDWYNEQFF. CDR3 in DNA: TGTGCCAGCAGCCCCCGGGACTGGTACAATGAGCAGTTCTTC. This chain uses TRBV9 with TRBJ2-1, with a tentative D call TRBD2 (6 bases). The CDR3 has 14 residues. Germline lookup yields CDR1 SGDLS and CDR2 YYNGEE. V gave up 4 bases and J gave up 4 bases, with 12 bases separating them.